This TCR beta chain was sequenced for a study of T cell responses to AZD1222 COVID-19 vaccine (dated by TCRdb to the early 2020s). The study in broad terms: AZD1222 recipients given second doses at about 4 weeks or at about 12 weeks were pooled, since spike-specific TCR depth and breadth were not found to differ between the two schedules. Trial participants were enrolled by age into subgroups of 18-55, 56-69 and 70-plus years, and approximately 150, 30 and 60 TCR-sequenced participants, respectively, were included in these subgroups. TCR sequencing was performed for 230 to 250 trial participants, of whom about 210 were given two doses of AZD1222 and some 26 were given two doses of MenACWY control vaccine.

V is clipped by 2 bases and J by 7 bases, and the sequence between their germline boundaries is 10 bases long. Reading the germline V gene gives CDR1 SGHRS and CDR2 YFSETQ. Taken from cysteine to phenylalanine, the CDR3 has 14 residues. Of all the DNA, just the CDR3 is kept, 42 bases in frame from base 1. Broad study findings and their caveats: The 56-69-year group was small, and its depth increase did not reach significance, likely because of low power. A significant rise in spike-specific TCR breadth and depth was observed after two AZD1222 doses relative to day 0 and relative to MenACWY recipients. Because no samples from the day 14 peak response were available, repertoires could be characterized only after the peak T cell response. Epitopes outside the regions mutated in the B.1.351 and B.1.1.7 variants were reportedly recognized by nearly half of the unique spike-specific TCRs. Participants were mostly white British, with more females than males. The authors suggested clonal diversity may have been underestimated. Conclusions about previously exposed vaccinees are limited because only six or seven AZD1222 recipients were SARS-CoV-2 seropositive at baseline. The vaccine-associated CD4 TCRs covered the entire spike protein, and the dominant responses fell in regions 160-218 and 743-854.

On this clone: The antigen it binds to is not known. Qualities for individual bases were not recorded, and no much larger clone is one base off.

The CDR3 regions of human TCRbeta chains were subjected to immunosequencing. The study's processing was this. TCRs in the repertoires were matched against a reference library of SARS-CoV-2-specific TCRs that had been generated with the MIRA antigen-specificity platform. Breadth was defined as the fraction of unique TCRs that were SARS-CoV-2-associated, and depth was defined as the fraction of total T cells that were SARS-CoV-2-associated. Each spike-specific TCR was assigned to its reactive spike region and to a CD4 or CD8 class using the MIRA data. Log10-transformed breadth and depth values were compared by one-way ANOVA with Sidak's multiple comparisons tests. The table comes from immuneACCESS by way of TCRdb, which keeps in-frame sequences with V and J called. Part of the clones is missing from these tables; in studies checked, under half for an unresolved V gene and the rest for unknown reasons. The V and J calls and clone size are taken from that table; D and trimming were inferred from the DNA. The sample data list roughly 100,000 clones, and 84% of these were observed just once. The ten largest make up about 15% of the sample.

The intended sense of this specimen's time point label: baseline before first vaccination. Vaccinee samples came from UK trials COV001 and COV002, including a single-blind randomized controlled phase 2/3 trial of AZD1222 (ChAdOx1 nCoV-19) in healthy adults. For TCRbeta chain sequencing, PBMC samples were collected from trial participants at day 0 and at day 28 after the second dose. The sequence came from an adult in good health. The chain is made from TRBV5-1 and TRBJ1-6, with the identity of the D gene unclear. The source material was peripheral blood, sampled on day 0 of AZD1222 vaccination. The DNA is as follows: TGCGCCAGCAGCTTAATGGGCGTAAATTCACCCCTCCACTTT. Translated, this is CASSLMGVNSPLHF. The entire variable domain, with the stretches around the CDR3 drawn from the reference TRBV5-1 and TRBJ1-6 proteins, is KAGVTQTPRYLIKTRGQQVTLSCSPISGHRSVSWYQQTPGQGLQFLFEYFSETQRNKGNFPGRFSGRQFSNSRSEMNVSTLELGDSALYLCASSLMGVNSPLHFGNGTRLTVT.